The T cell receptor beta chain described here comes from a study of control samples from healthy donors and cancer patients. Unmatched junction bases numbered 1, after V lost 4 bases and J lost 4 bases. This CDR3 has 13 residues. CDR1 SGHTA and CDR2 FQGNSA come from the germline V gene. Method: immunoSEQ multiplex PCR; TCRdb's copy keeps in-frame clones and lacks some. The sample has 77,000 or so clones; about nine tenths are singletons. The receptor's source is a man aged 30 to 45 in good health. The sample taken for sequencing was blood. The V call is TRBV7-2, the J call TRBJ1-3; 7 positions match TRBD1. The CDR3: CASSSGQGNTIYF. The CDR3 nucleotides are TGTGCCAGCAGCTCGGGACAGGGAAACACCATATATTTT. The whole variable domain, remainder taken from reference TRBV7-2 and TRBJ1-3, is GAGVSQSPSNKVTEKGKDVELRCDPISGHTALYWYRQSLGQGLEFLIYFQGNSAPDKSGLPSDRFSAERTGGSVSTLTIQRTQQEDSAVYLCASSSGQGNTIYFGEGSWLTVV.